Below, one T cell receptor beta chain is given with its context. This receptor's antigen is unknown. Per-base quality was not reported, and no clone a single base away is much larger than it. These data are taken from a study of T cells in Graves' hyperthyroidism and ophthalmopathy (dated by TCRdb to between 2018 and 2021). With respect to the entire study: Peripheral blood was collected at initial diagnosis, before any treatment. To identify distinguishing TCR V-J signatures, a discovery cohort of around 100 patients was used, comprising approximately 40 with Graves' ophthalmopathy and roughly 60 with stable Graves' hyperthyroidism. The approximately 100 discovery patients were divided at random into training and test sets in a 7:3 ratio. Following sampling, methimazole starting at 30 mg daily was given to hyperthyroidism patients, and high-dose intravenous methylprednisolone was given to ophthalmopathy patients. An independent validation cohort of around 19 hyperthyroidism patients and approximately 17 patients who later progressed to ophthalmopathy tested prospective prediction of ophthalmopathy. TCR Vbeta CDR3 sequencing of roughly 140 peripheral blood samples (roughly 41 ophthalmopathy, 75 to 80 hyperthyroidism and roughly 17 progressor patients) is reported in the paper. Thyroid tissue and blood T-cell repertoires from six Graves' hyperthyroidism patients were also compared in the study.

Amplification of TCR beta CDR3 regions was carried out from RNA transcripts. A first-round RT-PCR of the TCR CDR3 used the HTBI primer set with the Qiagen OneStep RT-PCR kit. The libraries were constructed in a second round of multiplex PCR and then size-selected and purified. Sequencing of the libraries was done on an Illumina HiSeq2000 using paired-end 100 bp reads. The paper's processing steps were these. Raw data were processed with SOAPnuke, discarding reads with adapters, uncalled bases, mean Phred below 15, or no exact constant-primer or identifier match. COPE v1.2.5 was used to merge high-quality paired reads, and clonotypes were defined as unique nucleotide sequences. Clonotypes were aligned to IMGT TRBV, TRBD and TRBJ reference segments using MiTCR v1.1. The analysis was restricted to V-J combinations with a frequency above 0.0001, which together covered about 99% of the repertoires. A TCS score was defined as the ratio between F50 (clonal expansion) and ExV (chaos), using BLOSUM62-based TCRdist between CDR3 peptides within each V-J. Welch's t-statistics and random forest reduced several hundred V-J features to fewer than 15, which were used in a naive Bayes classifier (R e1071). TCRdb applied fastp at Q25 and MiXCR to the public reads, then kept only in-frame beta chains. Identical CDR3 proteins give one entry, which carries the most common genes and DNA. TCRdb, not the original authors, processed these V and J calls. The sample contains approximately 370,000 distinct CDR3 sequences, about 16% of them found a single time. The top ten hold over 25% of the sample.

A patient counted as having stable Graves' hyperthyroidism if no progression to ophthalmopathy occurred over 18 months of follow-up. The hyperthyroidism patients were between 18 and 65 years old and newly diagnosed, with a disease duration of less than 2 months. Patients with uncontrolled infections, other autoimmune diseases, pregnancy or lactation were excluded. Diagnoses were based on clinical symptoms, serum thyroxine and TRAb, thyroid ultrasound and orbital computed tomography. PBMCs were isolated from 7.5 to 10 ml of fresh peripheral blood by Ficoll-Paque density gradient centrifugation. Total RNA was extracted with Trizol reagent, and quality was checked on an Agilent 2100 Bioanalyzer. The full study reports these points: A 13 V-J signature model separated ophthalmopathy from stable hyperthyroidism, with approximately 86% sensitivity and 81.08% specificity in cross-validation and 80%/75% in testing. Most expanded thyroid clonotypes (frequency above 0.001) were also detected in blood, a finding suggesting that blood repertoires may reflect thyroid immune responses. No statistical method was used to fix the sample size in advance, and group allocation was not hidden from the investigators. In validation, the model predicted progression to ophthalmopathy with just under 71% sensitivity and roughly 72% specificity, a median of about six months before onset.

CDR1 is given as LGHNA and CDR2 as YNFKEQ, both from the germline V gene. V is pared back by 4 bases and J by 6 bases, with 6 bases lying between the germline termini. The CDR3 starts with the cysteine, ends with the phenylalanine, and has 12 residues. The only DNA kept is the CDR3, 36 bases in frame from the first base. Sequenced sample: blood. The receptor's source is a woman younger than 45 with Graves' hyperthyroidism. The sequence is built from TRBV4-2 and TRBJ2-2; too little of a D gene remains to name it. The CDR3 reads CASSPTAGELFF. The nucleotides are TGTGCCAGCAGCCCCACGGCCGGGGAGCTGTTTTTT.